The rows below give T cell receptor beta chains drawn from one sample of a study of T cells in Graves' hyperthyroidism and ophthalmopathy. TCRdb analysed the multiplex PCR reads with MiXCR anew, one entry per CDR3 protein. The sample holds 220,000 or so distinct CDR3 sequences, around 17% seen once. Sequenced material: blood. The receptors were gathered from a young woman with Graves' ophthalmopathy. CDR3s include the opening cysteine and the closing phenylalanine or tryptophan. The D gene is left open where the match is weak. Clone size, where shown, is once, few, many, or a class for clones that have expanded.

j_gene,abundance,v_gene,d_gene,CDR3aa,CDR3nt
TRBJ1-2,-,TRBV30,-,CAWSVQGYYGYTF,TGTGCCTGGAGTGTCCAGGGATACTATGGCTACACCTTC
TRBJ1-5,many,TRBV5-6,-,CASSQMDTASQPQHF,TGTGCCAGCAGCCAAATGGACACCGCGTCTCAGCCCCAGCATTTT
TRBJ2-1,-,TRBV28,TRBD2,CASSWPEGLAGSSYNEQFF,TGTGCCAGCAGTTGGCCCGAGGGACTAGCGGGGAGCTCCTACAATGAGCAGTTCTTC
TRBJ2-1,many,TRBV6-2/TRBV6-3,TRBD1,CASSRRQGLLNEQFF,TGTGCCAGCAGTCGTCGACAGGGGCTACTCAATGAGCAGTTCTTC
TRBJ1-1,many,TRBV11-3,-,CASSSSVGAEAFF,TGTGCCAGCAGCTCCTCAGTCGGCGCTGAAGCTTTCTTT
TRBJ1-2,many,TRBV2,TRBD1,CAGLSLGTGSGYTF,TGTGCCGGACTCTCACTCGGGACAGGGAGTGGCTACACCTTC
TRBJ2-5,many,TRBV20-1,TRBD2,CSARLAEETQYF,TGCAGTGCACGACTAGCGGAAGAGACCCAGTACTTC
TRBJ1-5,few,TRBV6-1,TRBD1,CASSEADRIRPQHF,TGTGCCAGCAGTGAAGCGGACAGGATCAGGCCCCAGCATTTT
TRBJ2-5,many,TRBV7-8,-,CASSVSGRPRETQYF,TGTGCCAGCAGCGTATCCGGCCGACCGCGAGAGACCCAGTACTTC
TRBJ1-3,many,TRBV6-1,-,CASTPDPGSGNTIYF,TGTGCCAGCACCCCGGACCCAGGCAGTGGAAACACCATATATTTT
TRBJ2-1,many,TRBV3-1,-,CASSQVYASSYNEQFF,TGTGCCAGCAGCCAAGTTTACGCTAGCTCCTACAATGAGCAGTTCTTC
TRBJ1-1,many,TRBV15,-,CATSRDSGGTEAFF,TGTGCCACCAGCAGAGATAGTGGGGGCACTGAAGCTTTCTTT
TRBJ2-7,many,TRBV6-1,-,CASSKYSGPRETYEQYF,TGTGCCAGCAGTAAGTATAGCGGTCCTCGGGAGACCTACGAGCAGTACTTC
TRBJ2-6,-,TRBV4-1,-,CASSQEPGLSGANVLTF,TGCGCCAGCAGCCAAGAACCGGGCCTCTCTGGGGCCAACGTCCTGACTTTC
TRBJ2-6,few,TRBV24-1,TRBD1,CATSDSARQGFAGANVLTF,TGTGCCACCAGTGATTCTGCGAGACAGGGCTTCGCTGGGGCCAACGTCCTGACTTTC
TRBJ1-1,many,TRBV5-1,-,CASRRGVSTEAFF,TGCGCCAGCAGGCGGGGGGTATCCACTGAAGCTTTCTTT
TRBJ1-5,few,TRBV19,-,CASSIGWASPQHF,TGTGCCAGTAGTATAGGATGGGCGTCTCCCCAGCATTTT
TRBJ2-3,many,TRBV7-9,TRBD2,CASSGLAGGRDTQYF,TGTGCCAGCAGCGGACTAGCGGGGGGGCGAGATACGCAGTATTTT
TRBJ1-1,many,TRBV6-1,-,CASSTVNTEAFF,TGTGCCAGCAGCACAGTGAACACTGAAGCTTTCTTT
TRBJ1-1,many,TRBV27,-,CASSLEFMNTEAFF,TGTGCCAGCAGTTTAGAATTCATGAACACTGAAGCTTTCTTT
TRBJ2-7,many,TRBV28,TRBD1,CASSPPGTGGHEQYF,TGTGCCAGCAGTCCGCCCGGGACAGGGGGGCACGAGCAGTACTTC
TRBJ2-1,many,TRBV20-1,TRBD1,CSARPRDRVNNEQFF,TGCAGTGCTAGACCCCGGGACAGGGTAAACAATGAGCAGTTCTTC
TRBJ2-7,many,TRBV7-9,-,CASSFSADKQYF,TGTGCCAGCAGCTTCTCGGCAGACAAGCAGTACTTC
TRBJ2-5,many,TRBV4-1,TRBD1,CASSQHRDRGFQETQYF,TGCGCCAGCAGCCAACATAGGGACAGGGGGTTCCAAGAGACCCAGTACTTC
TRBJ1-1,many,TRBV4-3,TRBD1,CASSQDRTGSAFF,TGCGCCAGCAGCCAAGATAGGACAGGGAGCGCTTTCTTT
TRBJ2-5,-,TRBV20-1,-,CSARRNTQETQYF,TGCAGTGCAAGGCGGAACACACAAGAGACCCAGTACTTC
TRBJ2-5,-,TRBV20-1,TRBD2,CSVSREAGHWETQYF,TGCAGTGTTAGCAGGGAAGCGGGGCACTGGGAGACCCAGTACTTC
TRBJ1-5,many,TRBV4-2,-,CASSSGRGLDSNQPQHF,TGTGCCAGCAGCTCTGGTCGGGGGCTGGATAGCAATCAGCCCCAGCATTTT
TRBJ2-2,many,TRBV6-5,TRBD2,CASSYFALSGGPLTGELFF,TGTGCCAGCAGTTACTTCGCCCTCAGCGGGGGTCCCCTCACCGGGGAGCTGTTTTTT
TRBJ1-4,many,TRBV7-9,-,CASSFPDEKLFF,TGTGCCAGCAGCTTTCCGGATGAAAAACTGTTTTTT
TRBJ1-1,-,TRBV20-1,-,CSARQGRTGTEAFF,TGCAGTGCTAGACAGGGCAGGACGGGCACTGAAGCTTTCTTT
TRBJ1-1,-,TRBV20-1,TRBD1,CSAKQGASFNTEAFF,TGCAGCGCTAAACAGGGGGCCTCATTTAACACTGAAGCTTTCTTT
TRBJ1-6,-,TRBV5-4,-,CAGSIDTGPSSPLHF,TGTGCCGGCAGCATCGACACAGGACCTAGTTCACCCCTCCACTTT
TRBJ2-7,many,TRBV6-2/TRBV6-3,TRBD2,CASSYLILAGTTIHYEQYF,TGTGCCAGCAGTTACTTAATACTAGCGGGAACCACAATACACTACGAGCAGTACTTC
TRBJ1-6,few,TRBV20-1,TRBD1,CSARKTGGSPPLHF,TGCAGTGCTAGGAAGACAGGGGGGTCTCCACCCCTCCACTTT
TRBJ1-6,-,TRBV19,TRBD1,CASKRTGNSPLHF,TGTGCCAGTAAGAGGACAGGGAATTCACCCCTCCACTTT
TRBJ2-1,many,TRBV4-1,-,CASSQQGGYNEQFF,TGCGCCAGCAGCCAACAGGGGGGGTACAATGAGCAGTTCTTC
TRBJ1-1,many,TRBV12-3/TRBV12-4,-,CASSLGLGMDTEAFF,TGTGCCAGCAGTTTAGGGCTAGGGATGGACACTGAAGCTTTCTTT
TRBJ2-1,-,TRBV19,TRBD1,CASRNTNRGNEQFF,TGTGCCAGTAGGAATACAAACAGGGGAAATGAGCAGTTCTTC
TRBJ2-7,many,TRBV5-1,TRBD1,CASRTGREQYF,TGCGCCAGCCGGACAGGGCGCGAGCAGTACTTC